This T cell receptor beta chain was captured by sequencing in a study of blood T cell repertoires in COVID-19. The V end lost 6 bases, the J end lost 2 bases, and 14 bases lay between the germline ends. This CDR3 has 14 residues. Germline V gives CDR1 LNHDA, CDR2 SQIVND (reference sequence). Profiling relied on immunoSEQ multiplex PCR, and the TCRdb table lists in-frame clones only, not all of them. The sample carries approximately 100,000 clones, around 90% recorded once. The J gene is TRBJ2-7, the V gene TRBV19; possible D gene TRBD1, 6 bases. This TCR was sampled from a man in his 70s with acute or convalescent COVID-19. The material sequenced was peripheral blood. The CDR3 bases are TGTGCCAGTAGGGAGGCAGGGGCTGCCTACGAGCAGTACTTC. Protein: CASREAGAAYEQYF.